The subject of this entry is one T cell receptor beta chain. Sequencing used immunoSEQ multiplex PCR; TCRdb keeps in-frame clones, though not all of them. The sample has 210,000 or so clones; around four fifths are singletons. The data derive from a study of blood T cell repertoires in COVID-19. Unmatched junction bases numbered 5, after V lost 9 bases and J lost 0 bases. The CDR3 is 15 residues long. Germline loops: CDR1 KGHDR, CDR2 SFDVKD. A case of COVID-19 had been met by exposed participants within 2 weeks before study entry. The TCR was taken from a woman aged 45-65 years who had been exposed to COVID-19. The sequencing input was PBMCs or T cells enriched from blood (not recorded which). The chain recombines TRBV24-1 with TRBJ2-2, with TRBD1 matching 8 bases. CDR3 nucleotides: TGTGCCACCTCCGACAGGGGACCGAACACCGGGGAGCTGTTTTTT. This codes for CATSDRGPNTGELFF.